The text below deals with one T cell receptor (beta chain). The antigen is unknown. The sample originates from a study of memory B cells and T cells in multiple sclerosis. CFSE-dim autoproliferating and CFSE-high non-proliferating T cells from unstimulated culture were sequenced separately. Approximately 5x10^7 CFSE-labeled PBMCs were cultured six to seven days unstimulated, then replicate wells were pooled. Without exogenous stimuli, 0.45 to 0.55 uM CFSE-labeled PBMCs were cultured serum-free. Findings of the study overall: Shared clonotype counts depended on differing compartment clone-set sizes and were normalized.

Method: immunoSEQ multiplex PCR; TCRdb's copy keeps in-frame clones and lacks some. In the table there are 9,500 to 15,000 clones, 80% to 90% of which are singletons. V shed 0 bases, J shed 7 bases, and the junction held 5 bases outside the gene matches. The germline V gene has CDR1 SGDLS and CDR2 YYNGEE. This CDR3 spans 15 amino acids. The sequenced sample was PBMCs from blood kept in culture. This receptor was taken from a human donor with multiple sclerosis. The gene calls are TRBV9 and TRBJ2-1; 9 bases match TRBD2. CDR3: CASSVDAGGPNEQFF. In DNA, the CDR3 is TGTGCCAGCAGCGTAGACGCGGGGGGGCCGAATGAGCAGTTCTTC.